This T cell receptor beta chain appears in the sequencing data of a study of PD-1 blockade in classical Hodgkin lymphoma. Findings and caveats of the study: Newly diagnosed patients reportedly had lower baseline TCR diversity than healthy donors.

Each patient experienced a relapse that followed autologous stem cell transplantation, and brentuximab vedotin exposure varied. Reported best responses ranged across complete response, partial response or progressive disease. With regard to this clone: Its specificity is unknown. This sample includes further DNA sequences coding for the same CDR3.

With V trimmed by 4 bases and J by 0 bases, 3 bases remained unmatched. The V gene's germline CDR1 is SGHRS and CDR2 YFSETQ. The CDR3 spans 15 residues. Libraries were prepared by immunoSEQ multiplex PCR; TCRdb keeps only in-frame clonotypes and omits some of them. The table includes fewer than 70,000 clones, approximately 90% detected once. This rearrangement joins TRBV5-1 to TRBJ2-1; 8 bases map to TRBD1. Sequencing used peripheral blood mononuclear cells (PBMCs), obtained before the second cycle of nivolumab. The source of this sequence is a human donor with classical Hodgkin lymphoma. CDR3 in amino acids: CASSRTGSSYNEQFF. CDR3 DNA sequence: TGCGCCAGCAGCCGGACAGGGAGCTCCTACAATGAGCAGTTCTTC.